This TCR beta chain was documented in a study of human T cells and chemical hapten exposure. Looking at the study overall: Patch testing was performed with 0.01% DPC on the upper back, with reading at 6 days.

In the library, unique molecular identifiers were attached to individual cDNA molecules. TCRdb passed the RACE reads through MiXCR, listing each CDR3 protein once. This sample has about 340,000 distinct CDR3 sequences, with approximately 6.9% found just once. Germline assignment: CDR1 LGHNA and CDR2 YSLEER. The CDR3 covers 15 residues. Trimming left V 0 bases short and J 1 base short, with 8 bases between. Findings and limits, study-wide: DPC sensitization left the count of TCRs above 1 in 1000 unchanged.

Specified time point: patch test 1, 2 weeks after DPC sensitization. As for treatment: therapeutic diphenylcyclopropenone sensitization with weekly scalp DPC. Total RNA was isolated from whole blood that had not been fractionated. This clonotype was observed many times. As yet, its antigen is unknown. The sequence came from a woman younger than 30 with alopecia areata. Some clones in this sample may be carry-over from other donors' samples. The chain links TRBV4-3 to TRBJ2-3; D call uncertain. The source material was whole blood, sampled in connection with sensitization to the hapten diphenylcyclopropenone (DPC). The CDR3 sequence is CASSQDRSGTDTQYF. The CDR3 DNA reads TGCGCCAGCAGCCAAGATCGAAGCGGCACAGATACGCAGTATTTT.